This TCR beta chain was sequenced during a study of identical twins. Study conclusions and caveats: Models underestimated how often monozygotic twins shared out-of-frame TCR alpha. One should note that invariant MAIT and iNKT cells could partly confound zero-insertion analyses.

This CDR3 region has 14 residues. From germline, CDR1 is DFQATT and CDR2 SNEGSKA (reference sequence). In this sample, this clonotype turned up a few times. The target antigen is unknown. TCRdb independently ran MiXCR on the 5' RACE reads; one entry per CDR3 protein. The sample holds roughly 770,000 distinct CDR3 sequences, approximately 18% seen once. The same sample was also used in a study of T cells expressing NK-cell markers. In that study: Underlying the TCR beta repertoires were sorted CD3+CD56+NKG2C+, CD3+CD56+NKG2C- and CD3+CD56-NKG2C+ T cells. Clarity on HCMV specificity was lacking for the expanded NKG2C+ T cell clones.

Sample: PBMCs. V is TRBV20-1 and J is TRBJ2-3; 13 nucleotides align to TRBD2. The clonotype comes from a woman under 30 in good health. DNA for the CDR3: TGCAGCCCAAAACTAGCGGGAGGGCCAGATACGCAGTATTTT. Protein sequence: CSPKLAGGPDTQYF.